Below are 14 T cell receptor beta chains sequenced from a single sample in a study of cytomegalovirus exposure and HLA in healthy donors. The study ran its PCR with 60 Vbeta and 13 Jbeta primers. Sequenced by immunoSEQ multiplex PCR; TCRdb stores in-frame clones only, minus some. Of 150,000 to 200,000 clones in the sample, approximately 70% were seen once. The material sequenced was PBMCs. The receptors were gathered from a woman aged 40-49 years in good health and CMV-seropositive.

The CDR3 DNA follows: TGTGCCAGCAGCTTCAGACAGACGCGAATGAACACTGAAGCTTTCTTT. As protein: CASSFRQTRMNTEAFF. V gene TRBV5-6 combines with J gene TRBJ1-1; weak D call: TRBD1 (5 bases). With 2 bases removed from V and 0 bases from J, the gap between germline ends came to 14 bases. The CDR3 consists of 16 residues. CDR1 SGHDT and CDR2 YYEEEE come from the germline V gene.

The chain carries TRBV15 and TRBJ1-4; TRBD1 is a possible D gene (6 bases). The germline V gene has CDR1 LNHNV and CDR2 YYDKDF (reference sequence). The CDR3 covers 16 residues. V lost 4 bases to trimming and J lost 1 base, with 13 bases between them. The DNA of the CDR3 is TGTGCCACCAGCACAACCCAGGGGATAACTAATGAAAAACTGTTTTTT. This codes for CATSTTQGITNEKLFF.

J is TRBJ2-7 and V is TRBV5-6, with D possibly TRBD1 on 6 matching bases. Trimming took 7 bases from V and 3 from J, leaving 14 bases between them. Germline loops: CDR1 SGHDT, CDR2 YYEEEE. The CDR3 loop spans 13 amino acids. CDR3 sequence reads: CASSGHGNYEQYF. CDR3 in DNA: TGTGCCAGCTCGGGACATGGGAACTACGAGCAGTACTTC.

The genes are TRBV15 and TRBJ1-5, with D unresolved. CDR3 size: 15 residues. The V gene's germline CDR1 is LNHNV and CDR2 YYDKDF (reference sequence). Trimming stripped 0 bases from V and 2 bases from J, with 8 bases between. The CDR3 DNA reads as TGTGCCACCAGCAGAGATTTGGGAGGCAATCAGCCCCAGCATTTT. Its protein product is CATSRDLGGNQPQHF.

This sequence joins TRBV11-2 and TRBJ1-3, with D maybe TRBD1 (5 bases). In germline, CDR1 is SGHAT, CDR2 FQNNGV. The CDR3 totals 15 residues. The V gene lost 5 bases and the J gene lost 1 base, with 12 bases spanning the gap. CDR3 protein: CASSVLRGSGNTIYF. Written as DNA, the CDR3 is TGTGCCAGCAGCGTGCTAAGGGGATCTGGAAACACCATATATTTT.

The chain is built from TRBV4-2 and TRBJ2-4; TRBD2 matches at 15 bases. Per germline, CDR1 LGHNA and CDR2 YNFKEQ. Unmatched junction bases numbered 6, after V lost 3 bases and J lost 9 bases. The CDR3 has 16 residues. CDR3: CASSHPGLAGGGIQYF. The CDR3 DNA sequence: TGTGCCAGCAGCCACCCGGGACTAGCGGGGGGAGGCATTCAGTACTTC.

This clone has only a few counts. This rearrangement joins TRBV7-9 to TRBJ2-4; a possible D gene is TRBD2 (6 bases). The CDR3 totals 19 residues. Germline V gene lookup returns CDR1 SEHNR and CDR2 FQNEAQ (reference sequence). V gave up 5 bases and J gave up 0 bases, with 23 bases separating them. CDR3 in amino acids: CASSVSSGPTLLAKNIQYF. CDR3 in DNA: TGTGCCAGCAGCGTCTCCAGCGGGCCGACGTTACTAGCCAAAAACATTCAGTACTTC.

The chain uses TRBV4-1 and TRBJ2-1, with D hard to call. V was clipped by 1 base and J by 6 bases, with 10 bases between them. The CDR3 length is 14 residues. Germline-derived CDR1 and CDR2 are MGHRA and YSYEKL. For the CDR3, the DNA is TGCGCCAGCAGCCAAGTCCAGGCTCGCAATGAGCAGTTCTTC. This encodes CASSQVQARNEQFF.

This clone appeared once. V usage is TRBV18 and J usage is TRBJ2-3; D may be TRBD2 (5 bases). The V and J ends lost 7 bases and 1 base respectively, with 15 bases between them. The CDR3 is made up of 15 amino acids. CDR1 KGHSH and CDR2 LQKENI come from the germline V gene. CDR3 region: CASCPFVGGTDTQYF. In DNA form, the CDR3 reads TGTGCCAGCTGCCCGTTCGTCGGGGGCACAGATACGCAGTATTTT.

This clone has more than one count but fewer than ten. The V call is TRBV4-1, the J call TRBJ1-1, with TRBD1 as a possible D gene (5 bases). The CDR3 contains 11 residues. The V end lost 2 bases, the J end lost 10 bases, and 8 bases lay between the germline ends. Germline V gene data show CDR1 as MGHRA and CDR2 as YSYEKL. The CDR3 sequence: CASSQQGGAFF. DNA of the CDR3: TGCGCCAGCAGCCAACAGGGTGGAGCTTTCTTT.

The chain is built from TRBV10-3 and TRBJ1-2; the D gene is possibly TRBD1 (6 bases). V lost 3 bases to trimming and J lost 4 bases, with 12 bases between them. The CDR3 runs 14 residues. Germline CDR1 reads ENHRY; CDR2 reads SYGVKD. The DNA of the CDR3 is TGTGCCATCAGTGATGGGACACTTATCTATGGCTACACCTTC. Its translation: CAISDGTLIYGYTF.

Turning to this clone: One junction end does not reproduce the germline sequence, and a read error may be involved. The V call is TRBV7-9, the J call TRBJ1-2; D possibly corresponds to TRBD1 (6 bases). The germline CDR1 and CDR2 sequences are SEHNR and FQNEAQ (reference sequence). This CDR3 is built from 11 residues. For the CDR3, the DNA is TGTGCCAGCATGGGGGCGGGTGGCTACCCCTTC. It translates to CASMGAGGYPF. The variable domain in full, with the rest retrieved from reference TRBV7-9 and TRBJ1-2, is DTGVSQNPRHKITKRGQNVTFRCDPISEHNRLYWYRQTLGQGPEFLTYFQNEAQLEKSRLLSDRFSAERPKGSFSTLEIQRTEQGDSAMYLCASMGAGGYPFGSGTRLTVV.

This clone has a handful of counts. The CDR3 here is CASSESGAPYNEQFF. In nucleotides, the CDR3 is TGTGCCAGCAGTGAAAGCGGGGCCCCCTACAATGAGCAGTTCTTC. The chain uses TRBV6-1 and TRBJ2-1; 7 positions agree with TRBD2. Germline V CDR1 and CDR2: MNHNS, SASEGT. V shed 2 bases and J 2 bases; nucleotides not matched to a gene: 3. CDR3 length: 15 amino acids.

The chain couples TRBV7-8 to TRBJ1-1; D gene ambiguous. Germline V gene data show CDR1 as SGHVS and CDR2 as FQNEAQ. The CDR3 sequence is 12 residues long. Trimming pared 8 bases from V and 1 base from J, leaving 8 bases between. The CDR3 bases are TGTGCCAGCTCACGGGGGAACACTGAAGCTTTCTTT. The encoded protein is CASSRGNTEAFF.